This T cell receptor (beta chain) was retrieved from a study of post-analysis software for immune sequencing data. Remarks on this clonotype: Its antigen is undetermined. The junction departs from germline at one end; a sequencing error may be responsible.

Study results and limitations: Controls significantly exceeded multiple sclerosis patients in normalized Chao1 diversity. Roughly five TRBV segments, including TRBV5-6, TRBV5-1 and TRBV20-1, were more frequent in patients than controls.

The CDR3 totals 15 residues. The germline gives CDR1 LGHNA, CDR2 YNFKEQ. The authors incorporated unique molecular identifiers into the TCR beta cDNA libraries. Using its own MiXCR run on the PCR reads, TCRdb lists one record per CDR3 protein. The sample lists hundreds of thousands of distinct CDR3 sequences, roughly 45% seen once, with 12% in the top ten. The sequence derives from a girl between 10 and 17 years old with multiple sclerosis. The chain recombines TRBV4-2 with TRBJ1-5; D is possibly TRBD1 (6 bases). Input material: blood. Here the CDR3 reads CTSSQEQGGNQPQHF. The DNA of the CDR3 is TGTACCAGCAGCCAAGAACAGGGAGGTAATCAGCCCCAGCATTTT.